This T cell receptor (beta chain) was observed in a study of CD8+ T cells in alopecia areata. Study-level information: Treated patients were scored for severity by percent of scalp affected. Broader study findings: Greater clonality was observed in lesional scalp samples, especially alopecia totalis/universalis, versus normal scalp.

Concerning this clone itself: Its cognate antigen is unknown.

Sample treatment: oral pan-JAK inhibitor, 5-10 mg twice daily. Isolated RNA was reverse transcribed into cDNA used as the sequencing template. Assay: immunoSEQ multiplex PCR; the TCRdb copy retains only in-frame clones and omits some. The sample records 150,000 or so clones, around 87% being singletons. V lost 1 base to trimming and J lost 5 bases, with 9 bases between them. Germline CDR1 and CDR2: SGHAT and FQNNGV. This CDR3 region has 13 residues. Sample: CD8+ T cells sorted from blood, taken at week 4, from a patient treated with tofacitinib. The sequence derives from a human donor with alopecia areata. The V and J genes are TRBV11-2 and TRBJ2-7; no definite D call. This CDR3 is CASSLGVWDEQYF. The DNA of the CDR3 is TGTGCCAGCAGCTTAGGGGTCTGGGACGAGCAGTACTTC.